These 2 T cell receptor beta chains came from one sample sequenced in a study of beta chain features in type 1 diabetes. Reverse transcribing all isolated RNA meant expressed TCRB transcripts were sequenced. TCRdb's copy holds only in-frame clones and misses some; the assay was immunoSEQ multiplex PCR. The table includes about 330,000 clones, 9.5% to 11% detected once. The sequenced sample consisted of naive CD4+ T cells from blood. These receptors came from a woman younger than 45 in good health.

The CDR3 sequence is CASSPPRQGLIYGYTF. Here the CDR3 DNA reads TGTGCCAGTAGCCCTCCCCGACAGGGGCTTATCTATGGCTACACCTTC. This sequence joins TRBV19 and TRBJ1-2, with 8 bases matching TRBD1. The germline V gene has CDR1 LNHDA and CDR2 SQIVND (reference sequence). Losses at the gene ends were 6 bases for V and 4 bases for J; bases not matched to a gene: 13. The CDR3 totals 16 residues.

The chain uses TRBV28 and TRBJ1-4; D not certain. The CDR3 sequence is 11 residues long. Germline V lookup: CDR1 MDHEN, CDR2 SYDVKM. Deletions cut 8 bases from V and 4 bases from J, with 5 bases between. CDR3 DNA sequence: TGTGCCAGCGAACTTAATGAAAAACTGTTTTTT. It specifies CASELNEKLFF.